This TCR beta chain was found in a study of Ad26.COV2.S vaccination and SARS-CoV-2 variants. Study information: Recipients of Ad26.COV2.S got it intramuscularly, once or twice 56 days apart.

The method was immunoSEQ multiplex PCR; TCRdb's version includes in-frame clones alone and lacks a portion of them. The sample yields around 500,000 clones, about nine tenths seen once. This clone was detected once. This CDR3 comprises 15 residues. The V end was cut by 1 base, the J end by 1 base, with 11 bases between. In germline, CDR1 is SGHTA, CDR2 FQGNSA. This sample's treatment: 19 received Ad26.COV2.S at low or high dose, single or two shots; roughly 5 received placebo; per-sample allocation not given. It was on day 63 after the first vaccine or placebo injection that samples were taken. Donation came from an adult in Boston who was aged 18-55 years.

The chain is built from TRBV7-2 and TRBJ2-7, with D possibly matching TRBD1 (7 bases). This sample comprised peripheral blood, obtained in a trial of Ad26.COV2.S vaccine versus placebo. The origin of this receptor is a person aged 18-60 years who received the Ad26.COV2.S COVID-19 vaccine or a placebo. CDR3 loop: CASSLGAGQSYEQYF. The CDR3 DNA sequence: TGTGCCAGCAGCTTAGGGGCGGGACAGTCCTACGAGCAGTACTTC. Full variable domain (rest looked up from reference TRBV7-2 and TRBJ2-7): GAGVSQSPSNKVTEKGKDVELRCDPISGHTALYWYRQSLGQGLEFLIYFQGNSAPDKSGLPSDRFSAERTGGSVSTLTIQRTQQEDSAVYLCASSLGAGQSYEQYFGPGTRLTVT.